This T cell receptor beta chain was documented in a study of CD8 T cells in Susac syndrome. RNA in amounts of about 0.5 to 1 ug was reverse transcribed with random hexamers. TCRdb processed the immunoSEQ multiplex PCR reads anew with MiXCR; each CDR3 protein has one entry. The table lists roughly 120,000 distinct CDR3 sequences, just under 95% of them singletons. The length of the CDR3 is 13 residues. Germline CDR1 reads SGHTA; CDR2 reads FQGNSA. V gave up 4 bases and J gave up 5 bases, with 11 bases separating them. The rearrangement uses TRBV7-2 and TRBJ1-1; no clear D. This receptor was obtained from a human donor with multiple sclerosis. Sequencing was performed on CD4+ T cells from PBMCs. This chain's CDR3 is CASSSQKRTEAFF. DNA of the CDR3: TGTGCCAGCAGCTCCCAGAAGAGGACTGAAGCTTTCTTT.